The entry below gives a single T cell receptor (beta chain) sequence along with its context. Vbeta (60) and Jbeta (13) primers were used in the PCR. Only in-frame clones appear in the TCRdb table, and some are missing; sequencing was by immunoSEQ multiplex PCR. This table holds about 76,000 clones, about four fifths found once. This entry comes from a study of cytomegalovirus exposure and HLA in healthy donors. The V segment lost 3 bases and the J segment 8 bases; nucleotides outside the gene matches: 5. The CDR3 totals 13 residues. CDR1 and CDR2 from the germline V gene are SGDLS and YYNGEE. What was sequenced was PBMCs. The rearrangement joins TRBV9 to TRBJ1-2; 9 bases line up with TRBD1. This sequence originates from a young woman in good health and CMV-seronegative. The CDR3 sequence is CASSADRGRGYTF. CDR3 in DNA: TGTGCCAGCAGCGCCGACAGGGGGAGAGGCTACACCTTC.